Following are 17 T cell receptor beta chains from one sample sequenced in a study of cytomegalovirus exposure and HLA in healthy donors. Vbeta (60) and Jbeta (13) primers were used in the PCR. Only in-frame clones appear in the TCRdb table, and some are missing; sequencing was by immunoSEQ multiplex PCR. The sample yields just over 150,000 clones, around 83% seen once. The sample consisted of PBMCs. These receptors came from a man aged 50 or older in good health and CMV-seropositive.

DNA of the CDR3: TGCGCCAGCAGCCGTCGGGCGGGAGCGGTCAATGAGCAGTTCTTC. Its protein product is CASSRRAGAVNEQFF. This chain uses TRBV4-1 with TRBJ2-1; 7 bases align to TRBD2. There are 15 residues in the CDR3. Trimming at V came to 4 bases and at J to 6 bases, leaving 9 bases not matched to a gene. Germline values: CDR1 MGHRA, CDR2 YSYEKL.

V is TRBV4-1 and J is TRBJ2-1, with D perhaps TRBD2 (6 bases). Germline V CDR1 and CDR2: MGHRA, YSYEKL. Trimming shortened V by 0 bases and J by 8 bases, and 17 bases separated the two germline ends. The CDR3 contains 16 residues. The CDR3 reads CASSQDRLVSLDEQFF. DNA of the CDR3: TGCGCCAGCAGCCAAGACAGACTAGTTTCCCTGGATGAGCAGTTCTTC.

This clone was seen a handful of times. The chain links TRBV5-8 to TRBJ1-1; D gene ambiguous. V was shortened by 4 bases and J by 3 bases, with 19 bases between the two germline ends. The germline V gene has CDR1 SGHTS and CDR2 YDEGEE. This CDR3 has 16 amino acids. The CDR3 nucleotides read TGTGCCAGCAGCCAACTCTTTGGGTTAGAGGACACTGAAGCTTTCTTT. It specifies CASSQLFGLEDTEAFF.

This sequence joins TRBV9 and TRBJ2-1, with 7 bases matching TRBD2. The CDR3 extends over 16 amino acids. V was pared by 1 base and J by 7 bases, with 11 bases of the junction left unmatched. CDR1 is SGDLS, CDR2 YYNGEE, per germline. The DNA of the CDR3 is TGTGCCAGCAGCGTACGGTTGGCGGGAGAAGGGAATGAGCAGTTCTTC. Translating gives CASSVRLAGEGNEQFF.

The rearrangement joins TRBV6-1 to TRBJ2-7; tentative D call: TRBD2 (5 bases). Germline assignment: CDR1 MNHNS and CDR2 SASEGT. V lost 6 bases and J 0 bases, leaving 12 bases between the germline ends. This CDR3 region has 14 residues. CDR3 sequence (DNA): TGTGCCAGCAGGGAGCGGCTGACCTCCTACGAGCAGTACTTC. Its translation: CASRERLTSYEQYF.

This sequence joins TRBV5-1 and TRBJ2-7; TRBD2 matches 15 bases. The V gene's germline CDR1 is SGHRS and CDR2 YFSETQ. The trim removed 3 bases at V and 3 bases at J, leaving 4 bases unmatched. CDR3 length: 16 residues. The CDR3 sequence: CASSWGLAGGFYEQYF. The DNA of the CDR3 is TGCGCCAGCAGCTGGGGACTAGCGGGGGGATTCTACGAGCAGTACTTC.

DNA of the CDR3: TGTGCCAGCAGCTTGGCGTCAGGTGAGCAGTTCTTC. Its protein is CASSLASGEQFF. V gene TRBV7-2 combines with J gene TRBJ2-1; D gene uncertain. Germline CDR1 and CDR2: SGHTA and FQGNSA. The germline V and J ends were trimmed by 3 bases and 9 bases, with 9 bases remaining between them. The length of the CDR3 is 12 residues.

The chain joins TRBV29-1 to TRBJ1-1; 12 bases are shared with TRBD1. V shed 6 bases, J shed 4 bases, and the junction held 9 bases outside the gene matches. Looked up from germline, CDR1 is SQVTM and CDR2 is ANQGSEA. The CDR3 is 15 amino acids. CDR3 bases: TGCAGCGTAGACCGGGACAGGGGGCCGGGCACTGAAGCTTTCTTT. This encodes CSVDRDRGPGTEAFF.

The J gene is TRBJ1-1, the V gene TRBV6-5; D perhaps matches TRBD1 (6 bases). This CDR3 is 11 amino acids long. Germline V gene sequence: CDR1 MNHEY, CDR2 SVGAGI. V was trimmed by 6 bases and J by 8 bases, leaving 10 bases between them. Written as DNA, the CDR3 is TGTGCCAGCAGGAGCCAGGGGGAAGCTTTCTTT. The encoded protein is CASRSQGEAFF.

The chain has TRBV2 and TRBJ2-5; 7 nucleotides align to TRBD2. Germline-derived CDR1 and CDR2 are SNHLY and FYNNEI. Germline trimming cut 6 bases from V and 0 bases from J; bases unmatched to any gene: 10. This CDR3 comprises 16 residues. The CDR3, as DNA: TGTGCCAGCAGCACCGAGAGAGGACTAGACCAAGAGACCCAGTACTTC. Its protein is CASSTERGLDQETQYF. The full variable domain, with the rest looked up from reference TRBV2 and TRBJ2-5, is EPEVTQTPSHQVTQMGQEVILRCVPISNHLYFYWYRQILGQKVEFLVSFYNNEISEKSEIFDDQFSVERPDGSNFTLKIRSTKLEDSAMYFCASSTERGLDQETQYFGPGTRLLVL.

The V gene is TRBV13, the J gene TRBJ2-7, with 12 bases identical to TRBD2. Trimming took 5 bases from V and 5 from J; bases not matched to a gene: 4. CDR1 and CDR2 (germline): PRHDT, FYEKMQ (reference sequence). This CDR3 has 14 amino acids. The DNA of the CDR3 is TGTGCCAGCAGCACAAGGACTAGCGGGGACGAGCAGTACTTC. Protein sequence: CASSTRTSGDEQYF. Complete variable domain (other parts from reference TRBV13 and TRBJ2-7): AAGVIQSPRHLIKEKRETATLKCYPIPRHDTVYWYQQGPGQDPQFLISFYEKMQSDKGSIPDRFSAQQFSDYHSELNMSSLELGDSALYFCASSTRTSGDEQYFGPGTRLTVT.

The rearrangement links TRBV6-1 to TRBJ1-1; 7 nucleotides align to TRBD1. Germline CDR1 MNHNS, CDR2 SASEGT. The CDR3 totals 16 residues. V gave up 3 bases and J gave up 7 bases; unmatched junction bases: 14. CDR3 amino acids: CASSDWSGTAEGEAFF. In DNA form, the CDR3 reads TGTGCCAGCAGTGACTGGTCCGGGACAGCCGAAGGTGAAGCTTTCTTT.

The chain employs TRBV5-6 and TRBJ1-2; 7 positions agree with TRBD1. This CDR3 is 16 amino acids long. V shed 1 base and J 4 bases; nucleotides not matched to a gene: 10. Germline V gene lookup returns CDR1 SGHDT and CDR2 YYEEEE. The CDR3 reads CASSLTGDPSGYGYTF. The CDR3 nucleotides are TGTGCCAGCAGCTTGACAGGGGATCCTTCTGGCTATGGCTACACCTTC.

V is TRBV6-1 and J is TRBJ1-2; weak D call: TRBD1 (6 bases). Trimming stripped 0 bases from V and 7 bases from J, with 15 bases between. CDR1 is MNHNS and CDR2 is SASEGT in the germline V gene. This CDR3 contains 15 residues. The CDR3 DNA reads TGTGCCAGCAGTGAAGCGCCCGTGGCAGGGGCTGGCTACACCTTC. Its protein product is CASSEAPVAGAGYTF.

This chain connects TRBV9 to TRBJ2-5, with D perhaps TRBD1 (5 bases). Per germline, CDR1 SGDLS and CDR2 YYNGEE. V gave up 4 bases and J gave up 5 bases, with 15 bases separating them. The CDR3 is 14 residues long. This CDR3 is CASSTPGARETQYF. CDR3 nucleotides: TGTGCCAGCAGCACTCCTGGGGCAAGGGAGACCCAGTACTTC.

The V gene is TRBV28, the J gene TRBJ2-7, with 11 bases lining up with TRBD1. Unmatched junction bases numbered 12, after V lost 6 bases and J lost 5 bases. This CDR3 contains 16 residues. Per germline, CDR1 MDHEN and CDR2 SYDVKM. The CDR3 coding sequence is TGTGCCAGCAGCCAAGGACAGGGGGCCAAACTGGACGAGCAGTACTTC. It translates to CASSQGQGAKLDEQYF.

This clone was observed once. The chain recombines TRBV7-2 with TRBJ1-3; D gene ambiguous. CDR1 SGHTA and CDR2 FQGNSA come from the germline V gene. The CDR3 is 15 residues long. Trimming pared 0 bases from V and 2 bases from J, leaving 8 bases between. CDR3 in amino acids: CASSLADGAGNTIYF. CDR3 in DNA: TGTGCCAGCAGCTTAGCAGACGGGGCTGGAAACACCATATATTTT.